The present T cell receptor beta chain was sequenced within a study of T-cell memory formation after mild COVID-19. About the study: Largely donor-specific TCR clusters were found.

The 5'RACE method, run with constant-segment primers, produced TCR alpha and TCR beta cDNA libraries (carrying sample barcodes and UMIs). In TCRdb, the 5' RACE reads were re-called with MiXCR into one record per CDR3 protein. This sample has about 190,000 distinct CDR3 sequences, with 10% found just once. Germline V gene sequence: CDR1 LGHNA, CDR2 YSLEER. The V end lost 1 base, the J end lost 5 bases, and 18 bases lay between the germline ends. CDR3 length equals 17 residues. The study, taken as a whole, reports: Balance between CD4 and CD8 was seen in clones contracting day 15 to 85, and a CD4+ lean was seen in later expanders.

This clonotype was seen a few times. Its matching antigen is unknown. The chain has TRBV4-3 and TRBJ1-5, with a weak D call TRBD1 (6 bases). Specimen: PBMCs or a T cell subset sorted from them (not recorded which). This clonotype originated in a man aged 18-30 years who had mild COVID-19 (a few samples of this study predate the infection). Cell type and time point are not known. Here the CDR3 reads CASSQVRGGAGYQPQHF. CDR3 DNA sequence: TGCGCCAGCAGCCAAGTTCGGGGGGGGGCTGGTTATCAGCCCCAGCATTTT.